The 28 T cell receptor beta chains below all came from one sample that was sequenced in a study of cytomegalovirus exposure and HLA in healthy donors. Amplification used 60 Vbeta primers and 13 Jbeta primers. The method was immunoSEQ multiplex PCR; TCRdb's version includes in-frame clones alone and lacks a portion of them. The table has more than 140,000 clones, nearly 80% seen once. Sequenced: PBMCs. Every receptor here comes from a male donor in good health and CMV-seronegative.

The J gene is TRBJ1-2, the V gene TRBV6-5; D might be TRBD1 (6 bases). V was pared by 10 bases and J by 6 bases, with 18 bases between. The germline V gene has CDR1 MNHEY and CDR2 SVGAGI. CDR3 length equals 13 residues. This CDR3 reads CATQRGGGDGYTF. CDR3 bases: TGTGCCACCCAAAGAGGGGGGGGTGATGGCTACACCTTC.

CDR3 bases: TGTGCCATCAGTGAGTCGACTCTGGGAGGGAGGTCCTACGAGCAGTACTTC. As protein: CAISESTLGGRSYEQYF. This chain links TRBV10-3 with TRBJ2-7; TRBD2 matches at 7 bases. V trimming: 0 bases; J trimming: 1 base; junction bases outside the gene matches: 9. Per the germline V gene, CDR1 is ENHRY and CDR2 is SYGVKD. This CDR3 spans 17 amino acids.

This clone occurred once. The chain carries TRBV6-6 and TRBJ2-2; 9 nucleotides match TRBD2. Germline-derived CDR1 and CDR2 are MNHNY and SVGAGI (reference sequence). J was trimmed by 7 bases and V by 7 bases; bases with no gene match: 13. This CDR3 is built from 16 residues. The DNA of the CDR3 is TGTGCCAGCACCTCCATGCGGGGGGGGGTGGTCGGGGAGCTGTTTTTT. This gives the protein CASTSMRGGVVGELFF.

As DNA, the CDR3 is TGTGCCAGCAGCGTTGCCGGGAAAGGCACAGATACGCAGTATTTT. It encodes CASSVAGKGTDTQYF. The genes are TRBV9 and TRBJ2-3, with D possibly matching TRBD2 (5 bases). The germline gives CDR1 SGDLS, CDR2 YYNGEE. The CDR3 contains 15 residues. The germline V and J ends were trimmed by 2 bases and 1 base, with 11 bases remaining between them. The complete variable domain, with remaining parts taken from reference TRBV9 and TRBJ2-3, reads DSGVTQTPKHLITATGQRVTLRCSPRSGDLSVYWYQQSLDQGLQFLIQYYNGEERAKGNILERFSAQQFPDLHSELNLSSLELGDSALYFCASSVAGKGTDTQYFGPGTRLTVL.

The CDR3, as DNA: TGTGCCACCAGCGAAGGGGACAGGGGGGACACTGAAGCTTTCTTT. Protein sequence: CATSEGDRGDTEAFF. V usage is TRBV15 and J usage is TRBJ1-1, with 11 bases aligning to TRBD1. Looked up from germline, CDR1 is LNHNV and CDR2 is YYDKDF (reference sequence). The CDR3 is 15 amino acids. V dropped 5 bases and J dropped 3; count of bases not matched to a gene: 5.

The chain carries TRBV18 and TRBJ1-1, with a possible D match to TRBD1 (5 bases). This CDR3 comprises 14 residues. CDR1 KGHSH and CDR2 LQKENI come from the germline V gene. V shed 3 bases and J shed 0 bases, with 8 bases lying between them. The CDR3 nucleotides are TGTGCCAGCTCACCGCTACAGGTGAACACTGAAGCTTTCTTT. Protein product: CASSPLQVNTEAFF.

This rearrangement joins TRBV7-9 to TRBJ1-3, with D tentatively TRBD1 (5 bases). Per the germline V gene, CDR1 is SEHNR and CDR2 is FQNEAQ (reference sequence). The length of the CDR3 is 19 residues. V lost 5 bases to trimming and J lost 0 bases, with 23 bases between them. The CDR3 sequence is CASSPGTVARTYSGNTIYF. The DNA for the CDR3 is TGTGCCAGCAGCCCAGGGACTGTTGCCCGTACTTACTCTGGAAACACCATATATTTT.

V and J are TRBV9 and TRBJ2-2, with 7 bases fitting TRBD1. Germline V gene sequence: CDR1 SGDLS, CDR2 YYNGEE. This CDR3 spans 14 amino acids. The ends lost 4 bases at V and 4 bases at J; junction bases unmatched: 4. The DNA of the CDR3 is TGTGCCAGCAGCCCCTCAGGGGGCACCGGGGAGCTGTTTTTT. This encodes CASSPSGGTGELFF.

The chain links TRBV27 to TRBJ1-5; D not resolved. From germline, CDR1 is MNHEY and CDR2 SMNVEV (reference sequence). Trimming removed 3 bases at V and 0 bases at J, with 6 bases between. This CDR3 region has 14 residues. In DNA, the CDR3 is TGTGCCAGCAGTTTCACTTATAGCAATCAGCCCCAGCATTTT. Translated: CASSFTYSNQPQHF.

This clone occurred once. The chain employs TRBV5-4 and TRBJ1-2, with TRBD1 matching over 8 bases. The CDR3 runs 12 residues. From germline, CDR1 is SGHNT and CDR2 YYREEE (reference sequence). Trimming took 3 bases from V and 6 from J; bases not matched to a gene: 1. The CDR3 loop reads CASSSDRDGYTF. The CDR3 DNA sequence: TGTGCCAGCAGCTCGGACAGGGATGGCTACACCTTC.

For the CDR3, the DNA is TGTGCCAGCGGAAACGGGTACACTGAAGCTTTCTTT. Protein: CASGNGYTEAFF. The chain recombines TRBV19 with TRBJ1-1; D is uncertain. Germline assignment: CDR1 LNHDA and CDR2 SQIVND (reference sequence). Trimming took off 9 bases at V and 3 bases at J, with 11 bases between the two ends. The length of the CDR3 is 12 residues.

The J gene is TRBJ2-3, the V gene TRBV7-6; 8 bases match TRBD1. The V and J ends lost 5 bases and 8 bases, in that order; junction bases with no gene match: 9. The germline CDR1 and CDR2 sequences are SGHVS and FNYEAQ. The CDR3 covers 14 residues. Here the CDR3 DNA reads TGTGCCAGCAGCCAAGGACAGGGAATTAGTACGCAGTATTTT. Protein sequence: CASSQGQGISTQYF.

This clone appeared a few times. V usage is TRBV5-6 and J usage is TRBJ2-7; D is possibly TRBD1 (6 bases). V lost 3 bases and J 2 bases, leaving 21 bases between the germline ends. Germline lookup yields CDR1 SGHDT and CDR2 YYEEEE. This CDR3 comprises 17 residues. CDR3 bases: TGTGCCAGCAGCTCCCCCAGGGGAGCGCCCCTAACCTACGAGCAGTACTTC. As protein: CASSSPRGAPLTYEQYF. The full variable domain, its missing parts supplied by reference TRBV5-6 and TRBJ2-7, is DAGVTQSPTHLIKTRGQQVTLRCSPKSGHDTVSWYQQALGQGPQFIFQYYEEEERQRGNFPDRFSGHQFPNYSSELNVNALLLGDSALYLCASSSPRGAPLTYEQYFGPGTRLTVT.

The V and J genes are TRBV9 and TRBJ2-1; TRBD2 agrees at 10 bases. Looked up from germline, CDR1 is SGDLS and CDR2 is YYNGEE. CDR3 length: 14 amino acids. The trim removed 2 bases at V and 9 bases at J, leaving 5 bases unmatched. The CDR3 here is CASSVLAGVTEQFF. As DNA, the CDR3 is TGTGCCAGCAGCGTTCTAGCGGGAGTGACTGAGCAGTTCTTC.

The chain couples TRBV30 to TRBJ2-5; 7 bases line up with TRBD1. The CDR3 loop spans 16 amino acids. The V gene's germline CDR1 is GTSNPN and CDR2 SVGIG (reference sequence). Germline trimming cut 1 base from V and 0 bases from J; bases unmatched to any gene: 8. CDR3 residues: CAWSARQGWYQETQYF. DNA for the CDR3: TGTGCCTGGAGTGCAAGACAGGGCTGGTACCAAGAGACCCAGTACTTC.

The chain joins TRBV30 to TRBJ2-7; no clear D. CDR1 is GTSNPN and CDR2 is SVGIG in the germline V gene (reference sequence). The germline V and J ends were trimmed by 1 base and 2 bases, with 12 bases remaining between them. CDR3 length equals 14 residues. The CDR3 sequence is CAWSATHVAYEQYF. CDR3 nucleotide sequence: TGTGCCTGGAGTGCTACCCACGTGGCCTACGAGCAGTACTTC. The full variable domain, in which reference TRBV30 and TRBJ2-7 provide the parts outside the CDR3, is SQTIHQWPATLVQPVGSPLSLECTVEGTSNPNLYWYRQAAGRGLQLLFYSVGIGQISSEVPQNLSASRPQDRQFILSSKKLLLSDSGFYLCAWSATHVAYEQYFGPGTRLTVT.

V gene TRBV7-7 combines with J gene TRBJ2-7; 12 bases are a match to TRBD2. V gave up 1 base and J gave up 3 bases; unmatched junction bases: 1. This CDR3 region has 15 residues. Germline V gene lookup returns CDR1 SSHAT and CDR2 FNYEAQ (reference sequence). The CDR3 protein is CASSLGTSGIYEQYF. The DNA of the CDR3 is TGTGCCAGCAGCTTAGGGACTAGCGGGATCTACGAGCAGTACTTC.

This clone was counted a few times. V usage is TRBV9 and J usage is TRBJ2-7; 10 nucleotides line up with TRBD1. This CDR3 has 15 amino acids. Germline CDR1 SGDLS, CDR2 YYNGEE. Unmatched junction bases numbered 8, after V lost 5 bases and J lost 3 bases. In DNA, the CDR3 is TGTGCCAGCAGTCCTCGGGGACAGGGGAACTACGAGCAGTACTTC. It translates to CASSPRGQGNYEQYF.

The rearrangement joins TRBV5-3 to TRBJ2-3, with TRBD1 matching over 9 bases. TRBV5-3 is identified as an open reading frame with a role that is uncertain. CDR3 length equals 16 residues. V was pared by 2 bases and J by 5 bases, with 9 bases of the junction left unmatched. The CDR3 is CARSFRQGQGKDTQYF. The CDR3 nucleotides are TGTGCCAGAAGCTTCCGTCAGGGACAGGGAAAAGATACGCAGTATTTT.

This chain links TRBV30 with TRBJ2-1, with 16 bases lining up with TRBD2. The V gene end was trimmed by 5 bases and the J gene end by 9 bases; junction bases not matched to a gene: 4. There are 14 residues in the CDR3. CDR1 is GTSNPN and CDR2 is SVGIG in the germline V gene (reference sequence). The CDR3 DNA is TGTGCCTGGGGGACTAGCGGGAGGGCCGGTGAGCAGTTCTTC. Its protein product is CAWGTSGRAGEQFF.

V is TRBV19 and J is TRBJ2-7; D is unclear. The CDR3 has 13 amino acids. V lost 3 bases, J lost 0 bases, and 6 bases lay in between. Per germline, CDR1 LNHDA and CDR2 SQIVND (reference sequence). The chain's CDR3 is CASSISSSYEQYF. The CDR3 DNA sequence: TGTGCCAGTAGTATTTCTAGCTCCTACGAGCAGTACTTC.

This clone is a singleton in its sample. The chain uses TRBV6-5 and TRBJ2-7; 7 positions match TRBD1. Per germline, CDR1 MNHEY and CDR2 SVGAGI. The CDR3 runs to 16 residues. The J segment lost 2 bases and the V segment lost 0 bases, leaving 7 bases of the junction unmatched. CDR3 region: CASSYSTTGPAYEQYF. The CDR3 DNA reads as TGTGCCAGCAGTTACTCGACGACAGGGCCCGCCTACGAGCAGTACTTC.

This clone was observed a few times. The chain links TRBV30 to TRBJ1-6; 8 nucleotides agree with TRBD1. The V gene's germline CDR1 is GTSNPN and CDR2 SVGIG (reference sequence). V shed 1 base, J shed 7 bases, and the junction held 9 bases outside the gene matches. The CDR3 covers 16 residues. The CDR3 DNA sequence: TGTGCCTGGAGTGGCAGGGGGCGTCCACCCAATTCACCCCTCCACTTT. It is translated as CAWSGRGRPPNSPLHF.

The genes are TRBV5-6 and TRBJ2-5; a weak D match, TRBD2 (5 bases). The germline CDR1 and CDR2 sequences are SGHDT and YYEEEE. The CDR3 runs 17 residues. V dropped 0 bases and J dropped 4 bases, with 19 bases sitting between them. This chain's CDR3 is CASSLASGAARRETQYF. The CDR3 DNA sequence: TGTGCCAGCAGCTTGGCCTCAGGAGCGGCCCGCCGAGAGACCCAGTACTTC.

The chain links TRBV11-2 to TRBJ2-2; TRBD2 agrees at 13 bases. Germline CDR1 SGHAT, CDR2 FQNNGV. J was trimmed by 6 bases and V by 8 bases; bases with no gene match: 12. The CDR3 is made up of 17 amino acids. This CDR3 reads CASQRGLAGEVAGELFF. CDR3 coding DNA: TGTGCCAGCCAACGCGGACTAGCGGGAGAAGTGGCCGGGGAGCTGTTTTTT. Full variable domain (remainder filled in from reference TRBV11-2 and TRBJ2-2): EAGVAQSPRYKIIEKRQSVAFWCNPISGHATLYWYQQILGQGPKLLIQFQNNGVVDDSQLPKDRFSAERLKGVDSTLKIQPAKLEDSAVYLCASQRGLAGEVAGELFFGEGSRLTVL.

Here the CDR3 reads CASSSRMNTEAFF. CDR3 nucleotides: TGTGCCAGCAGCTCCAGGATGAACACTGAAGCTTTCTTT. The chain joins TRBV7-3 to TRBJ1-1; D not certain. Germline CDR1 is SGHTA and CDR2 is FQGTGA. V gave up 4 bases and J gave up 0 bases, with 6 bases separating them. The CDR3 covers 13 residues.

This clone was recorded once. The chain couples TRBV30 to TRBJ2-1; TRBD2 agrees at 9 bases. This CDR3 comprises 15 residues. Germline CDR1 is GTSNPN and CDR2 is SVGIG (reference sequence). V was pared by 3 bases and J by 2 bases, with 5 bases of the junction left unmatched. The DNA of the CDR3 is TGTGCCTGGAGGGTAGCGGGAGCCCCCTACAATGAGCAGTTCTTC. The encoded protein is CAWRVAGAPYNEQFF.

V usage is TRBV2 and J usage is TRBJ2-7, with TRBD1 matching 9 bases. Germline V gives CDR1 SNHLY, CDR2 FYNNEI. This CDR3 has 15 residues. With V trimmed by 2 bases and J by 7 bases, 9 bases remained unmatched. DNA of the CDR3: TGTGCCAGCAGTGAATTCCGGGACAGGGTCGAAGAGCAGTACTTC. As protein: CASSEFRDRVEEQYF.